A selection of T cell receptor beta chains follows, all from one sample in a study of control samples from healthy donors and cancer patients. The repertoire was sequenced with immunoSEQ multiplex PCR; TCRdb's copy has only in-frame clones and lacks some. The sample lists a few hundred thousand clones, around nine tenths occurring once. Sequencing input: PBMCs. Receptor source: a middle-aged man with head and neck cancer. The CDR3 runs from the conserved cysteine through the conserved F or W. The D gene is left open where the match is weak. Only some rows state a clone size, as once, few, many or a class for expanded clones.

TRBV5-1	-	TRBJ2-7	-	CASSSIQGSYEQYF	TGCGCCAGCAGCTCAATTCAGGGTTCCTACGAGCAGTACTTC
TRBV6-2/TRBV6-3	-	TRBJ2-7	TRBD1	CASSLQGYEQYF	TGTGCCAGCAGTTTACAGGGGTACGAGCAGTACTTC
TRBV27	-	TRBJ2-7	TRBD2	CASSLSRLGTSGSYEQYF	TGTGCCAGCAGTTTAAGCCGCCTCGGGACTAGCGGGAGTTACGAGCAGTACTTC
TRBV11-2	few	TRBJ2-5	-	CASSFWSAAQETQYF	TGTGCCAGCAGCTTTTGGAGTGCAGCCCAAGAGACCCAGTACTTC
TRBV7-2	-	TRBJ2-5	-	CASSLARLAYQETQYF	TGTGCCAGCAGCTTAGCCCGCCTAGCCTACCAAGAGACCCAGTACTTC
TRBV7-3	-	TRBJ2-2	-	CASSATGPGGELFF	TGTGCCAGCAGCGCAACAGGGCCGGGCGGGGAGCTGTTTTTT
TRBV18	-	TRBJ1-4	-	CASSQRGEKLFF	TGTGCCAGCTCACAGCGAGGTGAAAAACTGTTTTTT
TRBV27	-	TRBJ2-3	TRBD2	CASSPRPPAGADTQYF	TGTGCCAGCAGTCCCCGCCCACCCGCGGGGGCAGATACGCAGTATTTT
TRBV12-5	-	TRBJ2-3	-	CASGLGLVPDPDTQYF	TGTGCTAGTGGTTTGGGACTCGTCCCAGATCCAGATACGCAGTATTTT
TRBV2	-	TRBJ2-7	TRBD1	CATSIQGENEQYF	TGTGCCACTTCGATCCAGGGGGAGAACGAGCAGTACTTC
TRBV27	-	TRBJ2-7	-	CASSLSQAAPYEQYF	TGTGCCAGCAGTTTAAGTCAGGCCGCTCCCTACGAGCAGTACTTC
TRBV2	-	TRBJ2-2	-	CASRTTGIGELFF	TGTGCCAGCAGGACTACAGGGATCGGGGAGCTGTTTTTT
TRBV6-5	-	TRBJ2-5	-	CASSYEAGPGETQYF	TGTGCCAGCAGTTACGAGGCTGGCCCCGGGGAGACCCAGTACTTC
TRBV28	-	TRBJ2-4	-	CAAAGGAKNIQYF	TGTGCGGCTGCCGGGGGTGCCAAAAACATTCAGTACTTC
TRBV30	few	TRBJ1-5	TRBD1	CAWSVHEPAGDFGTGQPQHF	TGTGCCTGGAGTGTTCATGAACCGGCAGGGGACTTTGGGACAGGTCAGCCCCAGCATTTT
TRBV13	-	TRBJ1-1	TRBD1	CASSLGGRGLTEAFF	TGTGCCAGCAGCTTGGGTGGCAGGGGGTTGACTGAAGCTTTCTTT
TRBV7-8	once	TRBJ2-3	TRBD2	CASSLAPGGFPTDTQYF	TGTGCCAGCAGCTTAGCCCCGGGGGGGTTCCCCACAGATACGCAGTATTTT
TRBV5-1	-	TRBJ2-3	TRBD1	CASSAGTAISTDTQYF	TGCGCCAGCAGCGCCGGGACAGCGATAAGCACAGATACGCAGTATTTT
TRBV15	-	TRBJ1-5	-	CATSRIRSNQPQHF	TGTGCCACCAGCCGGATCCGTAGCAATCAGCCCCAGCATTTT
TRBV29-1	once	TRBJ1-2	TRBD1	CSVKEGASNYGYTF	TGCAGCGTGAAAGAGGGGGCTTCTAACTATGGCTACACCTTC
TRBV7-2	-	TRBJ2-2	-	CASSLPLISNTGELFF	TGTGCCAGCAGCTTACCCCTCATTTCGAACACCGGGGAGCTGTTTTTT
TRBV19	-	TRBJ1-1	-	CASRTAMNTEAFF	TGTGCCAGCCGGACAGCTATGAACACTGAAGCTTTCTTT
TRBV6-2/TRBV6-3	-	TRBJ2-7	-	CASSSSRGGEQYF	TGTGCCAGCAGTTCTAGCAGGGGGGGCGAGCAGTACTTC
TRBV5-1	-	TRBJ1-3	-	CASSLPGGSGNTIYF	TGCGCCAGCAGCTTGCCTGGAGGCTCTGGAAACACCATATATTTT
TRBV6-2/TRBV6-3	-	TRBJ2-6	-	CASSLLPSSVLGGANVLTF	TGTGCCAGCAGCCTACTCCCTAGCTCCGTATTAGGTGGGGCCAACGTCCTGACTTTC
TRBV19	-	TRBJ2-1	-	CASSIQGPLHIYNEQFF	TGTGCCAGTAGTATACAGGGGCCCCTACACATTTACAATGAGCAGTTCTTC
TRBV9	once	TRBJ1-2	-	CASSFATVANYGYTF	TGTGCCAGCAGCTTTGCGACAGTCGCTAACTATGGCTACACCTTC
TRBV30	-	TRBJ2-7	-	CAFSTTTYEQYF	TGTGCCTTCTCGACAACTACCTACGAGCAGTACTTC
TRBV28	-	TRBJ2-5	-	CASSLYIQETQYF	TGTGCCAGCAGTTTATATATCCAAGAGACCCAGTACTTC
TRBV9	-	TRBJ1-3	-	CASKDGNTIYF	TGTGCCAGCAAAGACGGAAACACCATATATTTT
TRBV28	-	TRBJ1-3	TRBD1	CASSLFPGQGVSGNTIYF	TGTGCCAGCAGTTTATTTCCGGGACAGGGGGTCTCTGGAAACACCATATATTTT
TRBV28	-	TRBJ1-6	-	CASCRLSAGSPLHF	TGTGCCAGCTGCCGGCTGAGCGCTGGGTCACCCCTCCACTTT
TRBV3-1/TRBV3-2	-	TRBJ2-7	TRBD2	CASNRGGLDEQYF	TGTGCCAGCAACCGGGGGGGCCTGGACGAGCAGTACTTC
TRBV7-9	once	TRBJ2-2	-	CASSQPTANTGELFF	TGTGCCAGCAGCCAACCGACAGCGAACACCGGGGAGCTGTTTTTT
TRBV28	-	TRBJ2-1	-	CASKTRDWRSYNEQFF	TGTGCCAGCAAAACCCGGGACTGGCGCTCCTACAATGAGCAGTTCTTC
TRBV7-3	-	TRBJ2-3	-	CASSFSTDTQYF	TGTGCCAGCAGCTTCAGCACAGATACGCAGTATTTT
TRBV6-5	-	TRBJ2-7	-	CASQAVRAYEQYF	TGTGCCAGCCAAGCGGTTCGTGCCTACGAGCAGTACTTC
TRBV7-2	-	TRBJ1-1	TRBD1	CASRDWTGSIGNTEAFF	TGTGCCAGCAGGGACTGGACAGGGTCGATTGGGAACACTGAAGCTTTCTTT
TRBV7-2	-	TRBJ2-7	TRBD2	CASSTGLAGDEQYF	TGTGCCAGCAGCACTGGACTAGCGGGAGACGAGCAGTACTTC
TRBV11-2	-	TRBJ2-4	-	CASSLIDGENIQYF	TGTGCCAGCAGCTTAATAGACGGAGAAAACATTCAGTACTTC
TRBV9	-	TRBJ1-1	TRBD1	CASSVEGQGYTEAFF	TGTGCCAGCAGCGTAGAAGGACAGGGATACACTGAAGCTTTCTTT
TRBV5-1	-	TRBJ2-4	-	CASSSQGLAKNIQYF	TGCGCCAGCAGCTCTCAGGGACTAGCCAAAAACATTCAGTACTTC
TRBV28	-	TRBJ1-2	TRBD1	CASSPTGDSRGHYGYTF	TGTGCCAGCAGTCCAACAGGGGACTCGCGGGGTCATTATGGCTACACCTTC
TRBV18	-	TRBJ2-1	-	CASSPDGILFEQFF	TGTGCCAGCTCACCCGATGGTATTTTGTTTGAGCAGTTCTTC